These T cell receptor beta chains were read from a single sample in a study of T cell responses to AZD1222 COVID-19 vaccine. Sequencing used immunoSEQ multiplex PCR; TCRdb keeps in-frame clones, though not all of them. The data show about 130,000 clones, about nine tenths seen once. This specimen was peripheral blood, taken on day 0 of AZD1222 vaccination. Receptors were obtained from an adult in good health. The CDR3 runs from the conserved cysteine through the conserved F or W. D genes are given only for firm matches. Size values are once, few and many counts, or a class for expanded clones, and some rows have none.

abundance: .; d_gene: .; j_gene: TRBJ2-3; v_gene: TRBV3-1/TRBV3-2; CDR3aa: CASSQRGGDTQYF; CDR3nt: TGTGCCAGCAGCCAGAGGGGGGGAGATACGCAGTATTTT
abundance: .; d_gene: .; j_gene: TRBJ1-5; v_gene: TRBV10-3; CDR3aa: CAISESQGYNQPQHF; CDR3nt: TGTGCCATCAGTGAGTCGCAGGGCTACAATCAGCCCCAGCATTTT
abundance: few; d_gene: TRBD2; j_gene: TRBJ2-7; v_gene: TRBV7-2; CDR3aa: CASSYSGGASGYEQYF; CDR3nt: TGTGCCAGCAGCTACTCGGGTGGGGCTAGCGGTTACGAGCAGTACTTC
abundance: once; d_gene: TRBD2; j_gene: TRBJ2-2; v_gene: TRBV7-9; CDR3aa: CASSASGANTGELFF; CDR3nt: TGTGCCAGCAGCGCTAGCGGGGCGAACACCGGGGAGCTGTTTTTT
abundance: once; d_gene: .; j_gene: TRBJ1-2; v_gene: TRBV28; CDR3aa: CASSLRTVFRGYTF; CDR3nt: TGTGCCAGCAGTTTACGTACAGTGTTTAGGGGCTACACCTTC
abundance: .; d_gene: .; j_gene: TRBJ1-6; v_gene: TRBV4-1; CDR3aa: CASSPLILNSPLHF; CDR3nt: TGCGCCAGCAGCCCATTAATTTTAAATTCACCCCTCCACTTT
abundance: few; d_gene: .; j_gene: TRBJ1-5; v_gene: TRBV3-1/TRBV3-2; CDR3aa: CASSLAGPFPQHF; CDR3nt: TGTGCCAGCAGCCTTGCAGGCCCATTCCCCCAGCATTTT
abundance: .; d_gene: .; j_gene: TRBJ2-7; v_gene: TRBV2; CDR3aa: CASRPGQTRYEQYF; CDR3nt: TGTGCCAGCAGACCGGGACAAACTAGGTACGAGCAGTACTTC
abundance: .; d_gene: .; j_gene: TRBJ1-1; v_gene: TRBV5-6; CDR3aa: CASSLTRLNTEAFF; CDR3nt: TGTGCCAGCAGCTTGACCAGGCTAAACACTGAAGCTTTCTTT
abundance: .; d_gene: .; j_gene: TRBJ1-4; v_gene: TRBV5-1; CDR3aa: CASSLATTTNEKLFF; CDR3nt: TGCGCCAGCAGCTTGGCCACCACAACTAATGAAAAACTGTTTTTT
abundance: .; d_gene: .; j_gene: TRBJ2-7; v_gene: TRBV7-8; CDR3aa: CASSPTQGGATYEQYF; CDR3nt: TGTGCCAGCAGCCCGACCCAGGGGGGGGCTACCTACGAGCAGTACTTC
abundance: .; d_gene: TRBD1; j_gene: TRBJ1-4; v_gene: TRBV5-1; CDR3aa: CASSSGTGATNEKLFF; CDR3nt: TGCGCCAGCAGCTCTGGGACAGGGGCAACTAATGAAAAACTGTTTTTT
abundance: .; d_gene: .; j_gene: TRBJ1-6; v_gene: TRBV2; CDR3aa: CASSPGTPISPLHF; CDR3nt: TGTGCCAGCAGCCCCGGGACACCAATCTCACCCCTCCACTTT
abundance: .; d_gene: TRBD1; j_gene: TRBJ2-1; v_gene: TRBV23-1; CDR3aa: CASSPGRTGGHEQFF; CDR3nt: TGCGCCAGCAGCCCTGGACGGACAGGGGGTCATGAGCAGTTCTTC
abundance: .; d_gene: TRBD1; j_gene: TRBJ1-3; v_gene: TRBV5-4; CDR3aa: CASSKQGDPSRGTIYF; CDR3nt: TGTGCCAGCAGCAAACAGGGGGACCCCTCACGGGGCACCATATATTTT
abundance: few; d_gene: .; j_gene: TRBJ2-1; v_gene: TRBV10-1; CDR3aa: CASSESPTVEQFF; CDR3nt: TGCGCCAGCAGTGAGTCCCCTACAGTTGAGCAGTTCTTC
abundance: few; d_gene: TRBD1; j_gene: TRBJ1-1; v_gene: TRBV6-4; CDR3aa: CASSRQGGTEAFF; CDR3nt: TGTGCCAGCAGTAGACAGGGCGGGACTGAAGCTTTCTTT
abundance: .; d_gene: TRBD1; j_gene: TRBJ1-2; v_gene: TRBV7-2; CDR3aa: CASSTGQGVFGYTF; CDR3nt: TGTGCCAGCAGCACGGGACAGGGGGTTTTTGGCTACACCTTC
abundance: .; d_gene: .; j_gene: TRBJ1-3; v_gene: TRBV3-1/TRBV3-2; CDR3aa: CASSRGHKDTIYF; CDR3nt: TGTGCCAGCAGCCGCGGACATAAGGACACCATATATTTT
abundance: .; d_gene: .; j_gene: TRBJ2-3; v_gene: TRBV24-1; CDR3aa: CATSDPGTLRTDTQYF; CDR3nt: TGTGCCACCAGTGACCCCGGGACTCTCCGCACAGATACGCAGTATTTT
abundance: .; d_gene: TRBD1; j_gene: TRBJ1-1; v_gene: TRBV30; CDR3aa: CACHRGGNTEAFF; CDR3nt: TGTGCCTGCCACAGGGGGGGGAACACTGAAGCTTTCTTT
abundance: few; d_gene: TRBD1; j_gene: TRBJ1-2; v_gene: TRBV4-2; CDR3aa: CASSQDLGQANYGYTF; CDR3nt: TGTGCCAGCAGCCAAGATCTCGGACAGGCTAACTATGGCTACACCTTC
abundance: .; d_gene: .; j_gene: TRBJ1-1; v_gene: TRBV19; CDR3aa: CASSRGEAFF; CDR3nt: TGTGCCAGTAGTAGAGGTGAAGCTTTCTTT
abundance: .; d_gene: .; j_gene: TRBJ1-5; v_gene: TRBV6-5; CDR3aa: CASSSRLNQPQHF; CDR3nt: TGTGCCAGCAGTTCTCGCCTCAATCAGCCCCAGCATTTT
abundance: .; d_gene: .; j_gene: TRBJ1-1; v_gene: TRBV28; CDR3aa: CASRSLNTEAFF; CDR3nt: TGTGCCAGCAGAAGTCTGAACACTGAAGCTTTCTTT
abundance: once; d_gene: TRBD1; j_gene: TRBJ1-2; v_gene: TRBV6-5; CDR3aa: CASSYSDRGDYGYTF; CDR3nt: TGTGCCAGCAGTTACTCGGACAGGGGTGACTATGGCTACACCTTC
abundance: .; d_gene: .; j_gene: TRBJ2-7; v_gene: TRBV6-6; CDR3aa: CASSSPSDSYEQYF; CDR3nt: TGTGCCAGCAGTTCCCCCTCAGACTCCTACGAGCAGTACTTC
abundance: .; d_gene: TRBD2; j_gene: TRBJ2-1; v_gene: TRBV5-1; CDR3aa: CASSPGDYLRYNEQFF; CDR3nt: TGCGCCAGCAGCCCCGGGGACTACCTAAGATACAATGAGCAGTTCTTC
abundance: .; d_gene: .; j_gene: TRBJ1-2; v_gene: TRBV28; CDR3aa: CASSLGPALRGYTF; CDR3nt: TGTGCCAGCAGTTTGGGCCCGGCACTGCGTGGCTACACCTTC
abundance: once; d_gene: TRBD1; j_gene: TRBJ1-2; v_gene: TRBV6-1; CDR3aa: CASREGTGRGYTF; CDR3nt: TGTGCCAGCAGGGAAGGGACAGGTCGCGGCTACACCTTC
abundance: .; d_gene: .; j_gene: TRBJ2-3; v_gene: TRBV19; CDR3aa: CASSTLDREADTQYF; CDR3nt: TGTGCCAGTAGTACCCTCGACAGGGAGGCAGATACGCAGTATTTT
abundance: .; d_gene: TRBD1; j_gene: TRBJ1-1; v_gene: TRBV6-6; CDR3aa: CASSPGTGVKVGTEAFF; CDR3nt: TGTGCCAGCAGTCCAGGGACAGGGGTTAAGGTGGGGACTGAAGCTTTCTTT
abundance: .; d_gene: .; j_gene: TRBJ1-2; v_gene: TRBV29-1; CDR3aa: CSVEVGGGYTF; CDR3nt: TGCAGCGTTGAAGTCGGAGGCGGCTACACCTTC
abundance: .; d_gene: .; j_gene: TRBJ1-1; v_gene: TRBV20-1; CDR3aa: CSGANTEAFF; CDR3nt: TGCAGTGGCGCGAACACTGAAGCTTTCTTT
abundance: .; d_gene: .; j_gene: TRBJ1-1; v_gene: TRBV18; CDR3aa: CASSNGGRDTEAFF; CDR3nt: TGTGCCAGCTCCAATGGGGGGCGAGACACTGAAGCTTTCTTT
abundance: once; d_gene: TRBD1; j_gene: TRBJ2-7; v_gene: TRBV6-2/TRBV6-3; CDR3aa: CASSYSGQGGVREQYF; CDR3nt: TGTGCCAGCAGTTACTCGGGACAGGGTGGGGTACGCGAGCAGTACTTC
abundance: .; d_gene: .; j_gene: TRBJ2-7; v_gene: TRBV4-3; CDR3aa: CASSQDRGIAGRGVYEQYF; CDR3nt: TGCGCCAGCAGCCAAGATCGAGGAATAGCAGGGCGAGGGGTCTACGAGCAGTACTTC
abundance: .; d_gene: .; j_gene: TRBJ2-7; v_gene: TRBV20-1; CDR3aa: CSASFVDEQYF; CDR3nt: TGCAGTGCTAGTTTCGTAGACGAGCAGTACTTC
abundance: .; d_gene: TRBD1; j_gene: TRBJ1-1; v_gene: TRBV11-2; CDR3aa: CASSSPGQSNTEAFF; CDR3nt: TGTGCCAGCAGCTCGCCGGGACAGTCGAACACTGAAGCTTTCTTT
abundance: .; d_gene: .; j_gene: TRBJ1-2; v_gene: TRBV21-1; CDR3aa: CASSRQGANYGYTF; CDR3nt: TGTGCCAGCAGCAGACAGGGGGCTAACTATGGCTACACCTTC
abundance: .; d_gene: .; j_gene: TRBJ1-4; v_gene: TRBV28; CDR3aa: CASTPGGSGSGEKLFF; CDR3nt: TGTGCCAGCACCCCCGGGGGGTCAGGGTCAGGCGAAAAACTGTTTTTT
abundance: .; d_gene: TRBD1; j_gene: TRBJ1-2; v_gene: TRBV6-5; CDR3aa: CASSRQGAANYGYTF; CDR3nt: TGTGCCAGCAGCCGGCAGGGGGCTGCTAACTATGGCTACACCTTC
abundance: .; d_gene: TRBD1; j_gene: TRBJ1-1; v_gene: TRBV5-1; CDR3aa: CASSPLSTGLTEAFF; CDR3nt: TGCGCCAGCAGTCCTCTGTCGACAGGGTTAACTGAAGCTTTCTTT
abundance: .; d_gene: .; j_gene: TRBJ1-5; v_gene: TRBV6-6; CDR3aa: CASSPGVFRIGQPQHF; CDR3nt: TGTGCCAGCAGTCCAGGGGTGTTTAGGATAGGTCAGCCCCAGCATTTT
abundance: .; d_gene: TRBD1; j_gene: TRBJ1-1; v_gene: TRBV18; CDR3aa: CASSPDRDTEAFF; CDR3nt: TGTGCCAGCTCACCGGACAGGGACACTGAAGCTTTCTTT
abundance: few; d_gene: .; j_gene: TRBJ2-1; v_gene: TRBV7-9; CDR3aa: CASSGDYNEQFF; CDR3nt: TGTGCCAGCAGCGGGGATTACAATGAGCAGTTCTTC
abundance: .; d_gene: .; j_gene: TRBJ2-1; v_gene: TRBV9; CDR3aa: CASSARVGGAPDEQFF; CDR3nt: TGTGCCAGCAGCGCAAGGGTAGGGGGGGCCCCGGATGAGCAGTTCTTC
abundance: .; d_gene: .; j_gene: TRBJ1-1; v_gene: TRBV27; CDR3aa: CASSLVAGGTEAFF; CDR3nt: TGTGCCAGCAGTTTAGTGGCGGGGGGCACTGAAGCTTTCTTT
abundance: .; d_gene: .; j_gene: TRBJ1-1; v_gene: TRBV19; CDR3aa: CASSIIGLPNTEAFF; CDR3nt: TGTGCCAGTAGTATAATAGGCCTGCCGAACACTGAAGCTTTCTTT
abundance: .; d_gene: .; j_gene: TRBJ1-5; v_gene: TRBV7-2; CDR3aa: CASSLVGASGPQHF; CDR3nt: TGTGCCAGCAGCTTAGTGGGGGCGTCGGGGCCCCAGCATTTT
abundance: .; d_gene: .; j_gene: TRBJ1-2; v_gene: TRBV2; CDR3aa: CASSGLGRVLNYGYTF; CDR3nt: TGTGCCAGCAGTGGGTTAGGACGTGTACTTAACTATGGCTACACCTTC
abundance: .; d_gene: .; j_gene: TRBJ1-4; v_gene: TRBV4-1; CDR3aa: CASSVVATNEKLFF; CDR3nt: TGCGCCAGCAGCGTAGTTGCAACTAATGAAAAACTGTTTTTT
abundance: .; d_gene: .; j_gene: TRBJ2-2; v_gene: TRBV13; CDR3aa: CASSLGTDTANTGELFF; CDR3nt: TGTGCCAGCAGCTTAGGGACAGACACCGCGAACACCGGGGAGCTGTTTTTT
abundance: .; d_gene: .; j_gene: TRBJ1-5; v_gene: TRBV19; CDR3aa: CASSMRTDSNQPQHF; CDR3nt: TGTGCCAGTAGTATGCGAACCGATAGCAATCAGCCCCAGCATTTT
abundance: .; d_gene: TRBD2; j_gene: TRBJ2-2; v_gene: TRBV6-6; CDR3aa: CASSYIAGAGGELFF; CDR3nt: TGTGCCAGCAGTTACATAGCGGGGGCCGGCGGGGAGCTGTTTTTT